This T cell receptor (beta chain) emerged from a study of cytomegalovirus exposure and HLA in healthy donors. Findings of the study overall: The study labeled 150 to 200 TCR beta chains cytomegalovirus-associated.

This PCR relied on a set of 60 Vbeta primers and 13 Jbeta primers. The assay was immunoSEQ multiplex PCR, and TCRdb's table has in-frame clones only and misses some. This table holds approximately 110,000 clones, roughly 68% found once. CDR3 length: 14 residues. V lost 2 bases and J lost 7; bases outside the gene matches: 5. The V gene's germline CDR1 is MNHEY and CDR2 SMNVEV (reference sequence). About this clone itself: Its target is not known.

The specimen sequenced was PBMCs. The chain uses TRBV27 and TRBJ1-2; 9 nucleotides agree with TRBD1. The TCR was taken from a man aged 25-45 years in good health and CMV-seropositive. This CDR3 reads CASSLRGTGSGYTF. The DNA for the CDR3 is TGTGCCAGCAGTTTAAGAGGGACAGGGAGTGGCTACACCTTC.